This T cell receptor (beta chain) was obtained from a study of CD8+CD57+ T cells in acquired aplastic anemia. About the study: DNA from sorted CD4+ and CD8+ cells averaged approximately 2.9 ug.

CDR1 is LNHDA and CDR2 is SQIVND in the germline V gene (reference sequence). CDR3 size: 15 residues. The V segment lost 4 bases and the J segment 1 base; nucleotides outside the gene matches: 5. Profiling that covered TCR beta VDJ and CDR3 relied on genomic DNA as its template. TCRdb fed the reads into MiXCR, producing one record per CDR3 protein. The sample includes under 200,000 distinct CDR3 sequences, more than 45% seen only once; the top ten take roughly 3.1%. CD8+CD57+ cell expansion, shown by flow cytometry, had occurred in the patients selected for sequencing. Among the patients, all had severe acquired aplastic anemia.

The source is a human donor with aplastic anemia. The chain carries TRBV19 and TRBJ2-5; 8 bases agree with TRBD1. Input material: sorted CD4+, CD8+, or CD8+CD57+ T cells (not recorded which) from PBMCs. CDR3: CASSTGTGSQETQYF. The CDR3 DNA reads TGTGCCAGTAGTACAGGGACAGGCAGCCAAGAGACCCAGTACTTC. Variable domain in full (rest from reference TRBV19 and TRBJ2-5): DGGITQSPKYLFRKEGQNVTLSCEQNLNHDAMYWYRQDPGQGLRLIYYSQIVNDFQKGDIAEGYSVSREKKESFPLTVTSAQKNPTAFYLCASSTGTGSQETQYFGPGTRLLVL.